This paragraph covers one T cell receptor beta chain sequence. This PCR relied on a set of 60 Vbeta primers and 13 Jbeta primers. This table comes from immunoSEQ multiplex PCR, and its TCRdb copy is limited to in-frame clones, with some not included. The data show about 150,000 clones, roughly 77% seen once. This entry is derived from a study of cytomegalovirus exposure and HLA in healthy donors. Deletions cut 7 bases from V and 1 base from J, with 7 bases between. The CDR3 length is 12 residues. Germline V gives CDR1 LNHDA, CDR2 SQIVND (reference sequence). The TCR comes from a man aged 30 to 39 in good health and CMV-seropositive. The rearrangement links TRBV19 to TRBJ1-1; maybe TRBD1 (5 bases). The source material was PBMCs. As DNA, the CDR3 is TGTGCCAGTACTAGGGGGAACACTGAAGCTTTCTTT. It encodes CASTRGNTEAFF.